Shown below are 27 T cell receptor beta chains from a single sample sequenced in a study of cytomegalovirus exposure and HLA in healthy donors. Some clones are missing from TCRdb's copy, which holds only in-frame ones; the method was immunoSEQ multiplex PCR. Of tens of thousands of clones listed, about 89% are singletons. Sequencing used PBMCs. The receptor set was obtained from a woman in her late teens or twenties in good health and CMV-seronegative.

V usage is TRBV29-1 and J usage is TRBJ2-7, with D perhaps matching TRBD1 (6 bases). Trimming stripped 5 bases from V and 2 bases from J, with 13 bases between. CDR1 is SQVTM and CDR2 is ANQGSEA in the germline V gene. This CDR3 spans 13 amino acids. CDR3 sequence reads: CSVTAGVTYEQYF. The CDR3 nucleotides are TGCAGCGTTACGGCAGGGGTGACCTACGAGCAGTACTTC.

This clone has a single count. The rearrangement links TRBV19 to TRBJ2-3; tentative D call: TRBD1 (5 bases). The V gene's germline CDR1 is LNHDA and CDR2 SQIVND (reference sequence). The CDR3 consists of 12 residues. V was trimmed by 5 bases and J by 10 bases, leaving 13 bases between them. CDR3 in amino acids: CASSVTGSAQYF. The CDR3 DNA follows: TGTGCCAGTAGTGTCACAGGCAGCGCGCAGTATTTT.

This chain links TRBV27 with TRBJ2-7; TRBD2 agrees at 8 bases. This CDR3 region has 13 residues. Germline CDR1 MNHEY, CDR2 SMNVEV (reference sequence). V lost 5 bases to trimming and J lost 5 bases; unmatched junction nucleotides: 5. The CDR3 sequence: CASSLGRGNEQYF. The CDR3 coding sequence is TGTGCCAGCAGTCTCGGGAGGGGAAACGAGCAGTACTTC.

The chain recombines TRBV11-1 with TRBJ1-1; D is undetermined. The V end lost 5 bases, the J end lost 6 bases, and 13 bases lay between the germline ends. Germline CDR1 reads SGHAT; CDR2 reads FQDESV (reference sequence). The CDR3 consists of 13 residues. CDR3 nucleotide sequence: TGTGCCAGCAGCCTGAAGGGAGTCCCTGAAGCTTTCTTT. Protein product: CASSLKGVPEAFF.

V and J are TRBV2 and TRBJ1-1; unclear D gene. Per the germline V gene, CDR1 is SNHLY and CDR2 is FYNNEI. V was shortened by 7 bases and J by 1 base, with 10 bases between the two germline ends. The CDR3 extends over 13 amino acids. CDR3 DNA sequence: TGTGCCAGCACGTTGAGCCAGAACACTGAAGCTTTCTTT. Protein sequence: CASTLSQNTEAFF.

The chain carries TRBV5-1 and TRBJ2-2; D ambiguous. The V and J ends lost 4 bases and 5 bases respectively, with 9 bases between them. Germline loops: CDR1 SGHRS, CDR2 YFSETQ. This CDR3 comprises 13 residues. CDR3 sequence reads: CASSRKRTGELFF. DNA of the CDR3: TGCGCCAGCAGCCGGAAGCGTACCGGGGAGCTGTTTTTT.

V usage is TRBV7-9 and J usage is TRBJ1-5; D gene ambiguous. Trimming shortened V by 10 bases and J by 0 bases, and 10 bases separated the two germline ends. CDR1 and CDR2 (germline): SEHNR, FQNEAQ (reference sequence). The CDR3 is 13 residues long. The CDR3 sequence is CATGVISNQPQHF. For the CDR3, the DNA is TGTGCCACCGGAGTTATTAGCAATCAGCCCCAGCATTTT.

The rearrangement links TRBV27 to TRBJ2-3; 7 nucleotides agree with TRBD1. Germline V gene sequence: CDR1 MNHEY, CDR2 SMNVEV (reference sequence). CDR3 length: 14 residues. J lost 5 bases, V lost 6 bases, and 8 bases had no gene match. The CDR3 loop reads CASSLGQGVDTQYF. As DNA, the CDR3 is TGTGCCAGCAGCTTGGGGCAGGGGGTAGATACGCAGTATTTT.

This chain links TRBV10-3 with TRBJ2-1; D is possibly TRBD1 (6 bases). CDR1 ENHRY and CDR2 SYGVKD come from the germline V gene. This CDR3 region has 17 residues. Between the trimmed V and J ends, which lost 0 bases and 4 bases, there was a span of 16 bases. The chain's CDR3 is CAISESRQEKSYNEQFF. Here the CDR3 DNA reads TGTGCCATCAGTGAGTCTCGACAGGAGAAATCTTACAATGAGCAGTTCTTC.

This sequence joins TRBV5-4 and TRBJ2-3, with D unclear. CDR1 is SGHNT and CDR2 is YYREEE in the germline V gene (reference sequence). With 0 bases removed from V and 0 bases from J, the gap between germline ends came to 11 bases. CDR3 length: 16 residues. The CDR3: CASSLARQTSTDTQYF. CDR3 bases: TGTGCCAGCAGCTTGGCCCGCCAGACTAGCACAGATACGCAGTATTTT.

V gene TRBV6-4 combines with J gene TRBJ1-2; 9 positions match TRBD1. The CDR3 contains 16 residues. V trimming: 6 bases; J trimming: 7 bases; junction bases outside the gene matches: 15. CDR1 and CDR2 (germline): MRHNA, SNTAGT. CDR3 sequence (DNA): TGTGCCAGCAGCAAAGACCCCGGGACAGGGACGGGTGGCTACACCTTC. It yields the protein CASSKDPGTGTGGYTF.

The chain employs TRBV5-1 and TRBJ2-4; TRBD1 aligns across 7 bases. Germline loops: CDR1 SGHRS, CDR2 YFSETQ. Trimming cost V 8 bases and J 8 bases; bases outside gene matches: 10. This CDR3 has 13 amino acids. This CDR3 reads CASWTGKRDIQYF. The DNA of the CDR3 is TGCGCCAGTTGGACAGGCAAGAGGGACATTCAGTACTTC.

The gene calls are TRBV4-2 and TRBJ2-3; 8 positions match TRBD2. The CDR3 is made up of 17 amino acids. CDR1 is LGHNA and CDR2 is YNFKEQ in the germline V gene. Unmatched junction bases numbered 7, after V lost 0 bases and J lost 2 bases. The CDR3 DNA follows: TGTGCCAGCAGCCAAGATCGCCAGCGGGGGAACACAGATACGCAGTATTTT. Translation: CASSQDRQRGNTDTQYF.

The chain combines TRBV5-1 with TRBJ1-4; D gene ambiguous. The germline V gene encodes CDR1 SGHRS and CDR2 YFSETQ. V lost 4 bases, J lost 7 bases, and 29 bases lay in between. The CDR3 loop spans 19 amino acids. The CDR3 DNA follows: TGCGCCAGCAGCCCCCTCGGGGTGCATGGTTTCGCTTTTTCTGAAAAACTGTTTTTT. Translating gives CASSPLGVHGFAFSEKLFF.

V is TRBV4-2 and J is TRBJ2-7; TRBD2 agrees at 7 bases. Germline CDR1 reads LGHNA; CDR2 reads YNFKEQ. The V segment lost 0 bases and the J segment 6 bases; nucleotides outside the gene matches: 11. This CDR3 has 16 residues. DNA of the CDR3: TGTGCCAGCAGCCAAGACGAGGGCCGACTAGCTGCCGAGCAGTACTTC. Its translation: CASSQDEGRLAAEQYF.

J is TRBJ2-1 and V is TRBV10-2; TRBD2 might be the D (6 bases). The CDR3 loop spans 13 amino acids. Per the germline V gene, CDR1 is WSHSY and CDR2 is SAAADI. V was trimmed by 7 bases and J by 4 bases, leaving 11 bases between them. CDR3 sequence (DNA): TGCGCCAGCACCCGGGACTTGTACAATGAGCAGTTCTTC. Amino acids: CASTRDLYNEQFF.

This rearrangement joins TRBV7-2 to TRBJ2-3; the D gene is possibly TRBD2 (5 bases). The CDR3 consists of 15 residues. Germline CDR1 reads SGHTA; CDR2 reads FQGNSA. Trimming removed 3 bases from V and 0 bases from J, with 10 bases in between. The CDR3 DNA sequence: TGTGCCAGCAGCTTGAGCGGAACAAGCACAGATACGCAGTATTTT. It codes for CASSLSGTSTDTQYF.

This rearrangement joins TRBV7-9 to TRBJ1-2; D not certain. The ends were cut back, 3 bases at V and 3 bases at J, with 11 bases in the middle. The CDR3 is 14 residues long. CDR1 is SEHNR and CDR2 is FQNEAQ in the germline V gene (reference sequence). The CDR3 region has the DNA TGTGCCAGCAGCTTGGCGGGATATGACTATGGCTACACCTTC. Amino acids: CASSLAGYDYGYTF.

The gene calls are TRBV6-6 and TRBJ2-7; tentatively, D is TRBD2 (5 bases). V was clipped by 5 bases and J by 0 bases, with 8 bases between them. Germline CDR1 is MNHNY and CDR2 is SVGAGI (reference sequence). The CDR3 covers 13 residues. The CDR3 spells CASSNSVSYEQYF. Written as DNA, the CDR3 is TGTGCCAGCAGTAATAGCGTCTCCTACGAGCAGTACTTC.

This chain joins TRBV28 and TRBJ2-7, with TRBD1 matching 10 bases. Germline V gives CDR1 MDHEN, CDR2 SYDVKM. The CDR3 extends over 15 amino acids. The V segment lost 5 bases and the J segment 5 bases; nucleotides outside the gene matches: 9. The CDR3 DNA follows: TGTGCCAGCAGTCCCAGAGGGACAGGGGTACACGAGCAGTACTTC. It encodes CASSPRGTGVHEQYF.

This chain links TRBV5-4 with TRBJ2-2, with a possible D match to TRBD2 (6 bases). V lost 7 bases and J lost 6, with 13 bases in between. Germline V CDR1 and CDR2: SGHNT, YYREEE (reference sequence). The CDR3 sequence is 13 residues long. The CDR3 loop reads CASAPPGAGELFF. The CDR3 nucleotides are TGTGCCAGCGCCCCCCCGGGGGCCGGGGAGCTGTTTTTT.

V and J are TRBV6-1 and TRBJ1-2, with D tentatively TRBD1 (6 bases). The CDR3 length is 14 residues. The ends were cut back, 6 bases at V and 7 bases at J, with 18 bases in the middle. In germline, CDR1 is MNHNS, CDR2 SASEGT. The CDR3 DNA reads TGTGCCAGCAGACCCGAGGGGGGGTCGGGTGGCTACACCTTC. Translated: CASRPEGGSGGYTF.

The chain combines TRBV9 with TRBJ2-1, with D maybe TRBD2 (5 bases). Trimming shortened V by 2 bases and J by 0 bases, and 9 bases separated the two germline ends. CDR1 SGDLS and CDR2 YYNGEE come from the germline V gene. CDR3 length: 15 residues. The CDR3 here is CASSVERSSYNEQFF. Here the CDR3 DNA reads TGTGCCAGCAGCGTGGAGCGGAGCTCCTACAATGAGCAGTTCTTC.

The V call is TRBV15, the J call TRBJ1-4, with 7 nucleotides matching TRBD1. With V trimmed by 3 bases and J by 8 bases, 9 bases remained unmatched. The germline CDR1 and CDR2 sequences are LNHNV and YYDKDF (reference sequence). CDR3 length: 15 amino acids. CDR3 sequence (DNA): TGTGCCACCAGCAGGACAGGGACATTGGGGGAAAAACTGTTTTTT. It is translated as CATSRTGTLGEKLFF.

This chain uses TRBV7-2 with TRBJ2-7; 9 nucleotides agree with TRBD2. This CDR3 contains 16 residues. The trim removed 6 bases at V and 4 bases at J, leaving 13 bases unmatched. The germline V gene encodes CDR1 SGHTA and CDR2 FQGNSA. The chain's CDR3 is CASRSGTSTPRYEQYF. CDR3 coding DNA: TGTGCCAGCAGATCCGGGACTAGCACCCCAAGGTACGAGCAGTACTTC.

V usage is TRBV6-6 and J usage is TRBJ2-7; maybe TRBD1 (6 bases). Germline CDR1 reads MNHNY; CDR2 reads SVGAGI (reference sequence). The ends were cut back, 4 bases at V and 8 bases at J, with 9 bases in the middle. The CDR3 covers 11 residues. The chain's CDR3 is CASSFRGKQYF. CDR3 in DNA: TGTGCCAGCAGTTTCAGGGGAAAGCAGTACTTC.

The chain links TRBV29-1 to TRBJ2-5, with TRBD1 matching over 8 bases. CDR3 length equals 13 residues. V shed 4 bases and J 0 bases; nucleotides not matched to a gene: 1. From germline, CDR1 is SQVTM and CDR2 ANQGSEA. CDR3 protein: CSVGDRYQETQYF. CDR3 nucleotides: TGCAGCGTTGGGGACAGGTACCAAGAGACCCAGTACTTC.